Below are 24 T cell receptor beta chains sequenced from a single sample in a study of blood T cell repertoires in COVID-19. Method: immunoSEQ multiplex PCR; TCRdb's copy keeps in-frame clones and lacks some. The profile shows some 250,000 clones, roughly 87% of them singletons. Sequenced input: peripheral blood. The source is a man aged 55 to 70 who had recovered from COVID-19.

The chain employs TRBV6-2 or TRBV6-3 and TRBJ2-5; TRBD2 agrees at 14 bases. The CDR3 totals 17 residues. Germline lookup yields CDR1 MNHEY and CDR2 SVGEGT. With V trimmed by 5 bases and J by 3 bases, 8 bases remained unmatched. The CDR3 is CASSNLRGLAGEETQYF. In DNA form, the CDR3 reads TGTGCCAGCAGTAACCTTCGGGGACTAGCGGGGGAAGAGACCCAGTACTTC.

The V gene is TRBV5-6, the J gene TRBJ2-1, with 9 bases fitting TRBD2. Germline V gene sequence: CDR1 SGHDT, CDR2 YYEEEE. This CDR3 is 16 amino acids long. V dropped 2 bases and J dropped 4; count of bases not matched to a gene: 7. The CDR3 region has the DNA TGTGCCAGCAGCTTTGTCGCCCTAGCGGGGTACAATGAGCAGTTCTTC. Translating it yields CASSFVALAGYNEQFF.

This chain uses TRBV27 with TRBJ2-7; a weak D match, TRBD1 (6 bases). The CDR3 covers 14 residues. Trimming removed 7 bases at V and 5 bases at J, with 18 bases between. Germline CDR1 MNHEY, CDR2 SMNVEV (reference sequence). Here the CDR3 reads CASKSWQGRHEQYF. Here the CDR3 DNA reads TGTGCCAGCAAGAGTTGGCAGGGGAGACACGAGCAGTACTTC.

The chain links TRBV7-9 to TRBJ1-4; 11 bases fit TRBD1. The CDR3 spans 15 residues. The V gene's germline CDR1 is SEHNR and CDR2 FQNEAQ (reference sequence). V dropped 5 bases and J dropped 8; count of bases not matched to a gene: 7. This CDR3 reads CASSLSGQGVEKLFF. The DNA of the CDR3 is TGTGCCAGCAGCCTATCGGGACAGGGGGTAGAAAAACTGTTTTTT.

The chain has TRBV7-2 and TRBJ2-2; no reliable D call. V was shortened by 2 bases and J by 1 base, with 5 bases between the two germline ends. The CDR3 loop spans 14 amino acids. CDR1 SGHTA and CDR2 FQGNSA come from the germline V gene. The CDR3 DNA follows: TGTGCCAGCAGCTTACTAGGGAACACCGGGGAGCTGTTTTTT. Residues: CASSLLGNTGELFF.

This rearrangement joins TRBV25-1 to TRBJ1-1; the D is unclear. Germline V gene data show CDR1 as MGHDK and CDR2 as SYGVNS. Trimming pared 6 bases from V and 7 bases from J, leaving 15 bases between. The CDR3 spans 13 residues. CDR3 in amino acids: CASSQEVGFEAFF. The CDR3 DNA sequence: TGTGCCAGCAGCCAAGAGGTCGGTTTTGAAGCTTTCTTT.

This rearrangement joins TRBV7-6 to TRBJ2-1, with TRBD2 identical over 7 bases. V trimming: 6 bases; J trimming: 8 bases; junction bases outside the gene matches: 10. This CDR3 comprises 14 residues. Germline CDR1 and CDR2: SGHVS and FNYEAQ. The CDR3 spells CASSTLAIGDEQFF. The CDR3 DNA is TGTGCCAGCAGTACACTAGCGATCGGCGATGAGCAGTTCTTC.

The chain recombines TRBV2 with TRBJ2-7; 9 bases are shared with TRBD1. There are 14 residues in the CDR3. The germline gives CDR1 SNHLY, CDR2 FYNNEI. V shed 6 bases and J 0 bases; nucleotides not matched to a gene: 3. CDR3 loop: CASRDRGRSYEQYF. The CDR3 DNA follows: TGTGCCAGCAGGGACAGGGGTCGCTCCTACGAGCAGTACTTC.

This chain links TRBV5-5 with TRBJ2-3; no definite D call. Trimming left V 2 bases short and J 4 bases short, with 14 bases between. The CDR3 runs 15 residues. Germline CDR1 reads SGHKS; CDR2 reads YYEKEE (reference sequence). The CDR3 protein is CASSLWLGGADTQYF. CDR3 sequence (DNA): TGTGCCAGCAGCTTATGGCTAGGTGGTGCAGATACGCAGTATTTT.

This chain joins TRBV6-6 and TRBJ2-6, with 9 positions matching TRBD1. Germline CDR1 and CDR2: MNHNY and SVGAGI (reference sequence). This CDR3 has 16 amino acids. The chain's CDR3 is CTSRDRESSGANVLTF. Here the CDR3 DNA reads TGTACCTCACGGGACAGGGAGAGCTCTGGGGCCAACGTCCTGACTTTC.

This chain links TRBV19 with TRBJ1-6; a possible D gene is TRBD1 (6 bases). V gave up 5 bases and J gave up 14 bases, with 22 bases separating them. CDR3 length equals 15 residues. In germline, CDR1 is LNHDA, CDR2 SQIVND (reference sequence). The CDR3 loop is CASSPTGGRRATLHF. The CDR3 DNA reads TGTGCCAGTAGTCCCACCGGGGGGCGCCGGGCCACCCTCCACTTT. The full variable domain, rest sourced from reference TRBV19 and TRBJ1-6, is DGGITQSPKYLFRKEGQNVTLSCEQNLNHDAMYWYRQDPGQGLRLIYYSQIVNDFQKGDIAEGYSVSREKKESFPLTVTSAQKNPTAFYLCASSPTGGRRATLHFGNGTRLTVT.

The rearrangement joins TRBV18 to TRBJ2-5; D not resolved. Germline V gene sequence: CDR1 KGHSH, CDR2 LQKENI. This CDR3 contains 15 residues. The V end was cut by 2 bases, the J end by 1 base, with 11 bases between. CDR3 DNA: TGTGCCAGCTCACCATCGCAACAAAGCCAAGAGACCCAGTACTTC. Amino acids: CASSPSQQSQETQYF.

The chain employs TRBV9 and TRBJ2-1, with 12 nucleotides matching TRBD2. CDR3 length equals 15 residues. The germline CDR1 and CDR2 sequences are SGDLS and YYNGEE. J gave up 4 bases and V 1 base, and 0 bases lay outside the gene matches. Here the CDR3 DNA reads TGTGCCAGCAGCGTAACTAGCGGGGGGTACAATGAGCAGTTCTTC. It specifies CASSVTSGGYNEQFF.

This sequence joins TRBV21-1 and TRBJ2-2; no DNA check was done on the table's D call, TRBD2. TRBV21-1 is a pseudogene. The CDR3 loop spans 11 amino acids. CDR3 sequence (DNA): TGTGCATCCAGCCGGGCCGGGGAGCTGTTTTTT. It yields the protein CASSRAGELFF.

This clone has only a few counts. V usage is TRBV6-5 and J usage is TRBJ2-7; TRBD1 aligns across 8 bases. V lost 7 bases and J lost 1; bases outside the gene matches: 6. The germline V gene has CDR1 MNHEY and CDR2 SVGAGI. This CDR3 has 14 amino acids. The CDR3 bases are TGTGCCAGCATCCTCAGGGGGCGGTCCTACGAGCAGTACGTC. It codes for CASILRGRSYEQYV.

J is TRBJ2-7 and V is TRBV7-2, with 10 bases that match TRBD1. V shed 3 bases, J shed 3 bases, and the junction held 5 bases outside the gene matches. CDR1 and CDR2 from the germline V gene are SGHTA and FQGNSA. The CDR3 spans 15 residues. The CDR3 reads CASSFGDRGIYEQYF. CDR3 DNA: TGTGCCAGCAGCTTCGGGGACAGGGGTATCTACGAGCAGTACTTC.

The chain couples TRBV19 to TRBJ1-2, with TRBD1 matching 11 bases. J gave up 5 bases and V 3 bases, and 5 bases lay outside the gene matches. This CDR3 has 15 amino acids. Germline-derived CDR1 and CDR2 are LNHDA and SQIVND (reference sequence). CDR3 loop: CASSIPGQGVYGYTF. The DNA for the CDR3 is TGTGCCAGTAGTATTCCGGGACAGGGGGTTTATGGCTACACCTTC.

The V call is TRBV6-5, the J call TRBJ1-5; 7 bases are a match to TRBD1. CDR3 size: 13 residues. Germline V gene data show CDR1 as MNHEY and CDR2 as SVGAGI. The trim removed 6 bases at V and 2 bases at J, leaving 1 base unmatched. This CDR3 is CASRTGGNQPQHF. The CDR3 DNA reads TGTGCCAGCAGAACAGGGGGCAATCAGCCCCAGCATTTT.

V usage is TRBV7-9 and J usage is TRBJ2-5; 8 bases match TRBD2. V lost 7 bases, J lost 1 base, and 5 bases stayed unmatched. Per the germline V gene, CDR1 is SEHNR and CDR2 is FQNEAQ (reference sequence). The CDR3 covers 14 residues. CDR3 sequence (DNA): TGTGCCAGCAACTTTGGACTAGCCCAAGAGACCCAGTACTTC. Protein: CASNFGLAQETQYF. The entire variable domain, with the rest obtained from reference TRBV7-9 and TRBJ2-5, is as follows: DTGVSQNPRHKITKRGQNVTFRCDPISEHNRLYWYRQTLGQGPEFLTYFQNEAQLEKSRLLSDRFSAERPKGSFSTLEIQRTEQGDSAMYLCASNFGLAQETQYFGPGTRLLVL.

The chain recombines TRBV4-2 with TRBJ1-5, with D perhaps matching TRBD1 (5 bases). The V end was cut by 0 bases, the J end by 9 bases, with 15 bases between. The CDR3 loop spans 15 amino acids. CDR1 and CDR2 (germline): LGHNA, YNFKEQ. The CDR3 region has the DNA TGTGCCAGCAGCCAAGAGGCGCGGGGGGATCGGCCCCAGCATTTT. This sequence encodes CASSQEARGDRPQHF.

The V gene is TRBV6-4, the J gene TRBJ2-3; D uncertain. V lost 2 bases and J lost 4, with 16 bases in between. The CDR3 is made up of 16 amino acids. Germline assignment: CDR1 MRHNA and CDR2 SNTAGT. The CDR3 bases are TGTGCCAGCAGTGACGGTGACCTAGGTGGGTCAGATACGCAGTATTTT. It encodes CASSDGDLGGSDTQYF.

This chain uses TRBV7-9 with TRBJ2-5; TRBD2 is a possible D gene (6 bases). Germline V gene data show CDR1 as SEHNR and CDR2 as FQNEAQ (reference sequence). This CDR3 is 14 amino acids long. V was trimmed by 5 bases and J by 2 bases, leaving 12 bases between them. In DNA form, the CDR3 reads TGTGCCAGCAGCCGACTAGGGGATCAAGAGACCCAGTACTTC. It is translated as CASSRLGDQETQYF.

The sample holds a few counts of this clone. This chain joins TRBV6-5 and TRBJ2-5; TRBD1 agrees at 8 bases. V was clipped by 6 bases and J by 4 bases; unmatched bases: 4. The CDR3 runs to 13 residues. The germline V gene encodes CDR1 MNHEY and CDR2 SVGAGI. CDR3 sequence reads: CASRDRVRETQYF. In DNA, the CDR3 is TGTGCCAGCAGGGACAGGGTGAGAGAGACCCAGTACTTC.

The chain combines TRBV6-1 with TRBJ1-5, with 7 bases identical to TRBD1. The CDR3 loop spans 14 amino acids. Germline CDR1 is MNHNS and CDR2 is SASEGT. The trim removed 0 bases at V and 5 bases at J, leaving 1 base unmatched. For the CDR3, the DNA is TGTGCCAGCAGTGAAGCAGGGGGCGATCAGCCCCAGCATTTT. Its protein is CASSEAGGDQPQHF.